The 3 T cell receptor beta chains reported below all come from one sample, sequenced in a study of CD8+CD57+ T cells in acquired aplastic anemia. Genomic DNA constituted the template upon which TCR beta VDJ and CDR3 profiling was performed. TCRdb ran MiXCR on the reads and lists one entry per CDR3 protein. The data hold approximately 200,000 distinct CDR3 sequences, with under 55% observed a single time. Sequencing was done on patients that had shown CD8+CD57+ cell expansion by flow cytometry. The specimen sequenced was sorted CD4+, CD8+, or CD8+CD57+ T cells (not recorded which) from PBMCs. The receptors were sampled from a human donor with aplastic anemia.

This CDR3 is CASSYSGTGASNTEAFF. The CDR3 nucleotides are TGTGCCAGCAGTTACTCAGGGACAGGGGCCTCGAACACTGAAGCTTTCTTT. This sequence joins TRBV6-5 and TRBJ1-1, with 10 nucleotides matching TRBD1. The CDR3 contains 17 residues. V dropped 0 bases and J dropped 1; count of bases not matched to a gene: 5. The V gene's germline CDR1 is MNHEY and CDR2 SVGAGI.

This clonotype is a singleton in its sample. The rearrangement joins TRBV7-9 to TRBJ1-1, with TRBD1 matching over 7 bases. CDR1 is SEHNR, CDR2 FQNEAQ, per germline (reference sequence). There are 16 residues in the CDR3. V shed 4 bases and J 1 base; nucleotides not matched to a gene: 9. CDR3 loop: CASSCKSGGGNTEAFF. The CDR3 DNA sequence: TGTGCCAGCAGCTGCAAGTCAGGGGGGGGGAACACTGAAGCTTTCTTT. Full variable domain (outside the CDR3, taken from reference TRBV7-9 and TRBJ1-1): DTGVSQNPRHKITKRGQNVTFRCDPISEHNRLYWYRQTLGQGPEFLTYFQNEAQLEKSRLLSDRFSAERPKGSFSTLEIQRTEQGDSAMYLCASSCKSGGGNTEAFFGQGTRLTVV.

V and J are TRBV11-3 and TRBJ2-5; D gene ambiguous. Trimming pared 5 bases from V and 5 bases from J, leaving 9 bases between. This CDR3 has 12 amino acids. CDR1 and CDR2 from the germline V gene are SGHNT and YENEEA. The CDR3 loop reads CASSRRAETQYF. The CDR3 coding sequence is TGTGCCAGCAGCCGAAGGGCGGAGACCCAGTACTTC.